This T cell receptor (beta chain) was retrieved from a study of blood T cell repertoires in COVID-19. About the research overall: Spain, Italy and the United States supplied samples that represented acute and convalescent COVID-19. In each case, the material was cDNA or gDNA derived from T cells, B-cell-depleted T cells, or PBMCs.

This clone was seen a handful of times. Original methodology: Estimated nucleated cell counts came from reference gene primer amplification. Only in-frame clones appear in the TCRdb table, and some are missing; sequencing was by immunoSEQ multiplex PCR. The D gene and trimming were derived from the DNA, and the V and J assignments and clone size from that table. The sample yields some 80,000 clones, 79% seen once. This CDR3 spans 16 amino acids. Germline CDR1 MDHEN, CDR2 SYDVKM. V gave up 1 base and J gave up 7 bases; unmatched junction bases: 8. The chain recombines TRBV28 with TRBJ1-4, with 8 bases fitting TRBD1. Sequencing was carried out using peripheral blood. This sequence originates from an elderly woman with active or convalescent COVID-19. The CDR3 here is CASSLLGGDRGEKLFF. The CDR3 nucleotides are TGTGCCAGCAGTTTATTAGGGGGAGACAGGGGTGAAAAACTGTTTTTT. The full variable domain, its missing parts supplied by reference TRBV28 and TRBJ1-4, is DVKVTQSSRYLVKRTGEKVFLECVQDMDHENMFWYRQDPGLGLRLIYFSYDVKMKEKGDIPEGYSVSREKKERFSLILESASTNQTSMYLCASSLLGGDRGEKLFFGSGTQLSVL.